This T cell receptor beta chain originates from a study of blood T cell repertoires in COVID-19. CDR1 and CDR2 from the germline V gene are MGHRA and YSYEKL. The CDR3 loop spans 20 amino acids. With 2 bases clipped from V and 5 bases from J, the junction kept 14 bases outside the gene matches. Here immunoSEQ multiplex PCR was the method, and the copy in TCRdb shows in-frame clones only, minus some. The sample comprises approximately 210,000 clones, approximately 90% of which are singletons, and around 1.2% rests with the top ten. This clone was picked up one time. V usage is TRBV4-1 and J usage is TRBJ2-2; the match to TRBD2 covers 13 bases. The sample was peripheral blood. The origin of this receptor is a man aged 25 to 40 with acute or convalescent COVID-19. The CDR3 nucleotides read TGCGCCAGCAGCCAACCGCCGCTCCCGGGACTAGCGGGGTGGACCGGGGAGCTGTTTTTT. It is translated as CASSQPPLPGLAGWTGELFF.